The sequence of this T cell receptor (beta chain) was determined in a study of blood T cell repertoires in COVID-19. In regard to this clone: Other DNA sequences in this sample translate to the same CDR3.

Profiled with immunoSEQ multiplex PCR; TCRdb holds only in-frame clones, not every one. Of under 250,000 clones in the sample, 80% to 95% were seen once. The sequence derives from a man in his 60s with COVID-19, enrolled during active disease. Sequencing used peripheral blood.

The CDR3 loop is CASSHSGQSTDTQYF. The CDR3 DNA reads as TGCGCCAGCAGCCACTCGGGACAGAGCACAGATACGCAGTATTTT. V and J are TRBV4-1 and TRBJ2-3; the match to TRBD1 covers 7 bases. Germline loops: CDR1 MGHRA, CDR2 YSYEKL. The CDR3 runs 15 residues. Losses at the gene ends were 3 bases for V and 0 bases for J; bases not matched to a gene: 3.